The sequence of this T cell receptor beta chain was determined in a study of blood T cells in healthy people across ages (dated by TCRdb to the mid-2010s). Context from the whole study: In model experiments, roughly one uniquely barcoded TCR beta cDNA molecule per two T cells was captured by template switching. The study measured age-related changes in TCR beta repertoire diversity using deep sequencing normalized with unique cDNA molecular identifiers. The donors were divided into four age groups: young (average about 16 years), middle-aged (approximately 41), aged (approximately 59) and long-lived (around 80). To avoid experimental bias, donors of different ages were distributed randomly across sequencing lanes. Using the same blood draw, the study looked at two additional independent replicas of 1 million unique cDNA reads for two donors, one aged 18 to 29 and the other aged 80 or older.

The investigation overall reported the following: As age increased, observed TCR beta diversity per million T cells dropped in a roughly linear way, and a significant reduction was already evident by age about 36. Estimates of total diversity based on one million sequenced T cells were considered lower bounds and underestimates. Conclusive comparison of naive and antigen-experienced compartments was prevented by the profiling of bulk unsorted PBMCs. The CMV infection status of donors was not known, potentially confounding age-related changes in expanded clonotypes. The long-lived group showed more naive CD4+ T cells, fewer expanded clones and increased TCR diversity than the aged group, suggesting age selection. Observed TCR beta diversity correlated strongly with the percentage of naive T cells measured by flow cytometry.

Comments on this clonotype: Its antigen is still unknown. Base qualities were left out, and no much larger clone turns up one base away.

Preparation of the library involved 5' RACE. Reads for this sample came from an Illumina HiSeq 2500. The second PCR ran for about 6 to 12 cycles and used a J-beta primer mix along with a sample-barcoded 5' primer. A template-switch 5' adaptor carrying 12 random nucleotides introduced a unique molecular identifier onto each TCR beta cDNA molecule. Each sample yielded at least 3 million CDR3-containing paired-end reads. First-strand cDNA was synthesized from all RNA with the Mint cDNA synthesis kit, primed by a TRBC-specific oligonucleotide. After uracil-DNA glycosylase treatment, a first 18-cycle PCR used universal primers M1SS and BC2_uni_R on all cDNA. The original methods were these. Normalization of each sample was performed by random selection of 1 million high-quality reads, each carrying a distinct molecular identifier. Instead of being binned into consensus sequences, reads that shared molecular identifiers were thrown out. MiTCR, set to a Q25 quality threshold and the strictest error-elimination algorithm, was used for CDR3 identification, clonotype clustering and error correction. A nonparametric unseen species model with Euler transformation was used to estimate lower-bound total TCR beta diversity. The public reads were reprocessed in TCRdb via fastp at Q25 and MiXCR, keeping in-frame beta chains. Duplicate CDR3 protein sequences are folded into a single record with the most common DNA and genes. TCRdb assigned the V and J calls; the authors' analysis was not used. The sample includes around 1,100,000 distinct CDR3 sequences, with roughly two fifths observed a single time. Clones ranked in the top ten supply about an eighth of the sample.

Donors were a few dozen systemically healthy Caucasian individuals from Russia aged about 6 to 100 years. Each donor gave ten milliliters of peripheral blood, collected into EDTA-treated Vacutainer tubes. Ficoll-Paque density-gradient centrifugation was used to isolate PBMCs, with at least 6.5 million obtained per sample. Trizol reagent was used to extract total RNA from the PBMCs, yielding at least 5 micrograms per sample. For every donor, flow cytometry on a PBMC aliquot measured the percentage of naive CD45RAhigh/CD27high T cells. The TCR was taken from a man aged 18-30 years in good health. Sequenced: blood.

The bases are TGCGCCAGCAGCACAAGCAACAGGGGCGACACCGGGGAGCTGTTTTTT. Translated, this gives CASSTSNRGDTGELFF. The chain couples TRBV5-1 to TRBJ2-2, and 7 junction bases match TRBD1. The CDR3 covers 16 residues, taking in both the cysteine and the phenylalanine. Solely the CDR3 DNA is kept, with 48 bases framed from the first base. CDR1 is given as SGHRS and CDR2 as YFSETQ, both from the germline V gene. V is pruned by 4 bases and J by 3 bases, leaving 9 bases of the junction without a gene match.